The text below deals with one TCR beta chain. Only in-frame clones appear in the TCRdb table, and some are missing; sequencing was by immunoSEQ multiplex PCR. The sample has 200,000 to 300,000 clones, nearly 90% seen once. CDR3 size: 12 residues. From germline, CDR1 is LNHDA and CDR2 SQIVND (reference sequence). J was trimmed by 8 bases and V by 9 bases; bases with no gene match: 7. This entry belongs to a study of blood T cell repertoires in COVID-19. About the study: The United States, Italy and Spain supplied acute and convalescent COVID-19 samples.

Cohorts were based on clinical histories the participants reported. Sample: PBMCs or T cells enriched from blood (not recorded which). The rearrangement joins TRBV19 to TRBJ2-1; TRBD1 matches at 7 bases. This TCR was sampled from a woman aged 25 to 39 with acute COVID-19. The CDR3 protein is CASNDRDHEQFF. As DNA, the CDR3 is TGTGCCAGCAACGACAGGGACCATGAGCAGTTCTTC.